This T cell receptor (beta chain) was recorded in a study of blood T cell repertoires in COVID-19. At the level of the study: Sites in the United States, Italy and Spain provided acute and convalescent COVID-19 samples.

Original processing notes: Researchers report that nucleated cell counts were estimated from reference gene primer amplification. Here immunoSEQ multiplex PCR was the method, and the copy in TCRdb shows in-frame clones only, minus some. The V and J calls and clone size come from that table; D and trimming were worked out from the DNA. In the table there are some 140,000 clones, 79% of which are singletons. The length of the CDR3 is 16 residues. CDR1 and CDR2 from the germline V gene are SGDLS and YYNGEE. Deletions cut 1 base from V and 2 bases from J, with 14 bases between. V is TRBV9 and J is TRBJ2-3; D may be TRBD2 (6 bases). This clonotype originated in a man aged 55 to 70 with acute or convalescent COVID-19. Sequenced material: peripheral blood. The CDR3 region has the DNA TGTGCCAGCAGCGTAACCGATAGCGGACCCACAGATACGCAGTATTTT. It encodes CASSVTDSGPTDTQYF.